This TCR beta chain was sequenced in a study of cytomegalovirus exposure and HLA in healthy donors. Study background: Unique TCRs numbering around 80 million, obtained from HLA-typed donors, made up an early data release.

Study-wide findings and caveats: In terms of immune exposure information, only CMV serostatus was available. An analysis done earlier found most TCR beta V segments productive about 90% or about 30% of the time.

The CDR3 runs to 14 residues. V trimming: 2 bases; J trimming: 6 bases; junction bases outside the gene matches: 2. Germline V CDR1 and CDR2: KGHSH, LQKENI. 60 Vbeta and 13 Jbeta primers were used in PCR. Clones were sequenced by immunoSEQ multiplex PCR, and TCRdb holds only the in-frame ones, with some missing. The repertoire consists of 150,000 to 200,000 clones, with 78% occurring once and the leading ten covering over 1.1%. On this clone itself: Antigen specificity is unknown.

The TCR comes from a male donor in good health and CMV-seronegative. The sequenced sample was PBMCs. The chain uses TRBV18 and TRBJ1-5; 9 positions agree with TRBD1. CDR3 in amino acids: CASSPGTGFQPQHF. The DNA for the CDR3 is TGTGCCAGCTCACCAGGGACAGGGTTTCAGCCCCAGCATTTT.